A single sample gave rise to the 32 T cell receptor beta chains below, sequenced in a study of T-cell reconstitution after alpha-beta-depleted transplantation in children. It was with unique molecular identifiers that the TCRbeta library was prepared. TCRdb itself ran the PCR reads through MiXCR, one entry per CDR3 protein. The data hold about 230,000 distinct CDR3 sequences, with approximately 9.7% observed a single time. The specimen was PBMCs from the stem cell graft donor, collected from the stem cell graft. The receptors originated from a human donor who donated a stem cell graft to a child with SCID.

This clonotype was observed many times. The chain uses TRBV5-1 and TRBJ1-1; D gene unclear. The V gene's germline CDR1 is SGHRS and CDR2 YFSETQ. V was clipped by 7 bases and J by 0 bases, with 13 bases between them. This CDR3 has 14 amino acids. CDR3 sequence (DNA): TGCGCCAGCCGTGAGAGAGACCTGAACACTGAAGCTTTCTTT. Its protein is CASRERDLNTEAFF.

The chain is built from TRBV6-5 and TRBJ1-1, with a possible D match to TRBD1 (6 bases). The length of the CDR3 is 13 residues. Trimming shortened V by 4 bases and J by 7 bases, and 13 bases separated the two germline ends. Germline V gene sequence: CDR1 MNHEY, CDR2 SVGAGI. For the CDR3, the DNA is TGTGCCAGCAGTTCCCCGGGGACATATGAAGCTTTCTTT. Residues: CASSSPGTYEAFF.

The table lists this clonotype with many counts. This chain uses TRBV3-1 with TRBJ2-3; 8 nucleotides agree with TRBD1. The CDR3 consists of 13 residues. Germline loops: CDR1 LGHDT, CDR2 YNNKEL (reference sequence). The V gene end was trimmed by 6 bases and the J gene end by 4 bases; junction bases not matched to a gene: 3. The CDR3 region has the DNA TGTGCCAGCAGAGACAGGGGTGCAGATACGCAGTATTTT. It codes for CASRDRGADTQYF.

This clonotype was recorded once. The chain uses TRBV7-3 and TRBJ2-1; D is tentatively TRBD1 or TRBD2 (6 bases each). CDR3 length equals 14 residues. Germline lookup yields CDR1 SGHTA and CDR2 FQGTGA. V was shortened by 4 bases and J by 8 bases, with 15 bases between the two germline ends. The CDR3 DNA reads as TGTGCCAGCAGCTGGGCTGAGGGGGGCGATGAGCAGTTCTTC. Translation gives CASSWAEGGDEQFF. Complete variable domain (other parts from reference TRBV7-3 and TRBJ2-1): GAGVSQTPSNKVTEKGKYVELRCDPISGHTALYWYRQSLGQGPEFLIYFQGTGAADDSGLPNDRFFAVRPEGSVSTLKIQRTERGDSAVYLCASSWAEGGDEQFFGPGTRLTVL.

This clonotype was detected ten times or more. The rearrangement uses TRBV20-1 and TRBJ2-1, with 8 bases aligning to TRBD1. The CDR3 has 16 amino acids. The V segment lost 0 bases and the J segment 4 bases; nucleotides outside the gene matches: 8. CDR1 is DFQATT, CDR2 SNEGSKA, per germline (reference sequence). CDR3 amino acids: CSARDLRGQVYNEQFF. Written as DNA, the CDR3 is TGCAGTGCTAGAGACCTGAGGGGACAGGTTTACAATGAGCAGTTCTTC.

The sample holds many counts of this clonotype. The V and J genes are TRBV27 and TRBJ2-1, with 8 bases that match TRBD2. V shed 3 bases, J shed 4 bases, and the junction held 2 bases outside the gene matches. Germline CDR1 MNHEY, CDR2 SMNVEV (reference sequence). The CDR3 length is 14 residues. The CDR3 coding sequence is TGTGCCAGCAGTTTGGAGCGGGGGTACAATGAGCAGTTCTTC. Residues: CASSLERGYNEQFF.

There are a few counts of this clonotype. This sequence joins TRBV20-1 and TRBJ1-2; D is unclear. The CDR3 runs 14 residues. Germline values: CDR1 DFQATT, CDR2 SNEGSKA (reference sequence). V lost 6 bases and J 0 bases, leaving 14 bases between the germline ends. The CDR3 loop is CSARTGHTNYGYTF. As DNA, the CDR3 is TGCAGTGCCCGAACCGGGCATACTAACTATGGCTACACCTTC.

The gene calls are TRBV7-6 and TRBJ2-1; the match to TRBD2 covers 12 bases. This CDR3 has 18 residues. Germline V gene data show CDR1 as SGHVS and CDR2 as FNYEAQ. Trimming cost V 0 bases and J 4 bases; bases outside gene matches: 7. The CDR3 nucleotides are TGTGCCAGCAGCTTAGCCCCGACTAGCGGGAGTTTGTACAATGAGCAGTTCTTC. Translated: CASSLAPTSGSLYNEQFF.

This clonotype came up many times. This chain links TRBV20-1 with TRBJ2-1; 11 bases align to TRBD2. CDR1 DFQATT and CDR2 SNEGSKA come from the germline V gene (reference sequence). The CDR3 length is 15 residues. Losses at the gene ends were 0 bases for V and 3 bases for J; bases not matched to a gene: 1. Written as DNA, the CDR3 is TGCAGTGCTAGAGATCTAGCGGGGGGCTACAATGAGCAGTTCTTC. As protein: CSARDLAGGYNEQFF.

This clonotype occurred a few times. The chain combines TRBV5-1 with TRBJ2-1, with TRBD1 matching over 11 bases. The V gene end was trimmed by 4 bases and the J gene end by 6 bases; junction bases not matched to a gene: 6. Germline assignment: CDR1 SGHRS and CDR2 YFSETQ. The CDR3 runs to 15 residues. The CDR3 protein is CASSQGQGASNEQFF. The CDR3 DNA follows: TGCGCCAGCAGCCAAGGACAGGGGGCCAGCAATGAGCAGTTCTTC.

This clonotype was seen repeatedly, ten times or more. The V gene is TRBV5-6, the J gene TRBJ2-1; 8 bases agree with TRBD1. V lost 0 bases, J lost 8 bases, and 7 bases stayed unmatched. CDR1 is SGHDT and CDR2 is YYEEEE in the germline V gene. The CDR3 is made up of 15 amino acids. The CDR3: CASSLGTGLSYEQFF. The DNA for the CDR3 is TGTGCCAGCAGCTTGGGGACAGGGTTAAGCTATGAGCAGTTCTTC. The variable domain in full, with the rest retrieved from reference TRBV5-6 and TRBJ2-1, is DAGVTQSPTHLIKTRGQQVTLRCSPKSGHDTVSWYQQALGQGPQFIFQYYEEEERQRGNFPDRFSGHQFPNYSSELNVNALLLGDSALYLCASSLGTGLSYEQFFGPGTRLTVL.

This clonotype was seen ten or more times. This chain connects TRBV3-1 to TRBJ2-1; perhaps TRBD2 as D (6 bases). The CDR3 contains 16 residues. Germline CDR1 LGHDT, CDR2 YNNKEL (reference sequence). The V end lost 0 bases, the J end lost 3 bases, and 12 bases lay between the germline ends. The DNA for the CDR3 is TGTGCCAGCAGCCAAGATTGGGGGGACCTCTACAATGAGCAGTTCTTC. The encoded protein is CASSQDWGDLYNEQFF.

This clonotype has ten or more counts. The CDR3 sequence: CSARRISGTGKEETQYF. CDR3 DNA: TGCAGTGCTAGACGCATCTCCGGGACAGGGAAAGAAGAGACCCAGTACTTC. The chain joins TRBV20-1 to TRBJ2-5, with TRBD1 matching 9 bases. The germline CDR1 and CDR2 sequences are DFQATT and SNEGSKA (reference sequence). After removal of 2 bases from V and 3 bases from J, the junction contained 13 bases not matched to a gene. The length of the CDR3 is 17 residues.

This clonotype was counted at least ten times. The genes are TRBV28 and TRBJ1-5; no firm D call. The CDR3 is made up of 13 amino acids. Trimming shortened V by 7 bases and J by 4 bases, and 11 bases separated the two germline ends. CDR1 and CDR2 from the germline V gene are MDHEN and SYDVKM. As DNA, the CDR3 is TGTGCCAGCAAACGGATCGAGAATCAGCCCCAGCATTTT. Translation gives CASKRIENQPQHF. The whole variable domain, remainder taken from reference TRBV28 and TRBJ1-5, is DVKVTQSSRYLVKRTGEKVFLECVQDMDHENMFWYRQDPGLGLRLIYFSYDVKMKEKGDIPEGYSVSREKKERFSLILESASTNQTSMYLCASKRIENQPQHFGDGTRLSIL.

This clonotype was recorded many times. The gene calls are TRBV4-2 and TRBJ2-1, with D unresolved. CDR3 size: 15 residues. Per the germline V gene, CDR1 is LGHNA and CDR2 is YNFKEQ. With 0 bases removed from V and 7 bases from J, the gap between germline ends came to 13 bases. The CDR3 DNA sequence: TGTGCCAGCAGCCAAGAGGCGGCGGATCTTAATGAGCAGTTCTTC. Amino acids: CASSQEAADLNEQFF.

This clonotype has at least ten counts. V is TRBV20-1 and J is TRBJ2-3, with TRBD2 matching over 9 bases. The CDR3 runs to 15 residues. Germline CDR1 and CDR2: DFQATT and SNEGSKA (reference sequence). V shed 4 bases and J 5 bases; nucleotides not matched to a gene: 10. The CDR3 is CSANSPTSGRDTQYF. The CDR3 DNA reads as TGCAGTGCTAACTCTCCGACTAGCGGCAGAGATACGCAGTATTTT.

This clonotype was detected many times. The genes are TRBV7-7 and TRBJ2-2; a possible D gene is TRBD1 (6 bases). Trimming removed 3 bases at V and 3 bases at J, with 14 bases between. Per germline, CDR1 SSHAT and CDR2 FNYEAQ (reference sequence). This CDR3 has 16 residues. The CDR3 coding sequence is TGTGCCAGCAGCTTTCTCGCAGGGGATTACACCGGGGAGCTGTTTTTT. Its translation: CASSFLAGDYTGELFF.

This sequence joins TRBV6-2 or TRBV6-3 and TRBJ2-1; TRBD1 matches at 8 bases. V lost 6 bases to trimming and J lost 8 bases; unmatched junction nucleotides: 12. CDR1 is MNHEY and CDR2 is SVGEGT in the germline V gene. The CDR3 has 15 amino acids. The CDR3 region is CASSPRQGKGHEQFF. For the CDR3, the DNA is TGTGCCAGCAGCCCACGACAGGGGAAAGGCCATGAGCAGTTCTTC.

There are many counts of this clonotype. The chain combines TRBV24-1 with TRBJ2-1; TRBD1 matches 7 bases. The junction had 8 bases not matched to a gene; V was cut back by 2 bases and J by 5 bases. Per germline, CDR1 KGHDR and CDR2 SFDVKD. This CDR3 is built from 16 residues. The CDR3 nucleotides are TGTGCCACCAGTGATTATCCGGGACAGAACCACAATGAGCAGTTCTTC. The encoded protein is CATSDYPGQNHNEQFF.

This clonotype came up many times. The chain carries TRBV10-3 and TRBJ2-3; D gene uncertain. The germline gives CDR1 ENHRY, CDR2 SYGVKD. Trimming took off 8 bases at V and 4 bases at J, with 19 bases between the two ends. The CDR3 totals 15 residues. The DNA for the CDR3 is TGTGCCATCTCGGAACGGGCGCGTGAAGCAGATACGCAGTATTTT. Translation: CAISERAREADTQYF.

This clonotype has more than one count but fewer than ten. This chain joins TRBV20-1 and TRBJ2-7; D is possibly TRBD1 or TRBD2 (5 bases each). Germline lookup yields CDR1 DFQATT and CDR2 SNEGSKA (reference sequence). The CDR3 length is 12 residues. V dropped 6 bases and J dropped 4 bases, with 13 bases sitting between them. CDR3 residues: CSAQRTSYEQYF. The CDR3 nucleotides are TGCAGTGCGCAGCGGACAAGTTACGAGCAGTACTTC.

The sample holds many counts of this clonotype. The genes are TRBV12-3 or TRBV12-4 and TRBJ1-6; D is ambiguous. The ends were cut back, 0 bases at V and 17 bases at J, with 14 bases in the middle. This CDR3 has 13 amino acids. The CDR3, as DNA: TGTGCCAGCAGTTTAGCGCCCCCCGGCGGAGTCCACTTT. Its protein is CASSLAPPGGVHF.

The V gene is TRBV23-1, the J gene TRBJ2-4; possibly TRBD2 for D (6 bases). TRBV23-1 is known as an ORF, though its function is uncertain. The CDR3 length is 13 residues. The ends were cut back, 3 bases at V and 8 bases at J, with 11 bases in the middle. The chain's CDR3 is CASSHGWGDIQYF. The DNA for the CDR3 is TGCGCCAGCAGTCACGGGTGGGGGGACATTCAGTACTTC.

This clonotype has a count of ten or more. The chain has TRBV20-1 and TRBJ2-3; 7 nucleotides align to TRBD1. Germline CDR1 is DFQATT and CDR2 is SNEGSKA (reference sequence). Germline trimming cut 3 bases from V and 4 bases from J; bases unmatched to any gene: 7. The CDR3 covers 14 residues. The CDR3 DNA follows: TGCAGTGCTAGCCGGGACAGTTACGCAGATACGCAGTATTTT. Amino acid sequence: CSASRDSYADTQYF.

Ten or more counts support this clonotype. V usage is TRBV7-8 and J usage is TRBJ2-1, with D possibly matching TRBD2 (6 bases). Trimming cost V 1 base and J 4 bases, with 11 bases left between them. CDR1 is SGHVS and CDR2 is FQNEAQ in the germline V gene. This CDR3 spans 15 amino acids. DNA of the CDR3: TGTGCCAGCAGCTTAGGAAGGGACTTTTACAATGAGCAGTTCTTC. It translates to CASSLGRDFYNEQFF.

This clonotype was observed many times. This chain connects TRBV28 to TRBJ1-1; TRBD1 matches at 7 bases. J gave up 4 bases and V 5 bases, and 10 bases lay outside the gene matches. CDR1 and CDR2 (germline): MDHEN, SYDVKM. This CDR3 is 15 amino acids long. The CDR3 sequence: CASSTRQGFVTEAFF. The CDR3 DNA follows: TGTGCCAGCAGTACTCGACAGGGTTTTGTCACTGAAGCTTTCTTT.

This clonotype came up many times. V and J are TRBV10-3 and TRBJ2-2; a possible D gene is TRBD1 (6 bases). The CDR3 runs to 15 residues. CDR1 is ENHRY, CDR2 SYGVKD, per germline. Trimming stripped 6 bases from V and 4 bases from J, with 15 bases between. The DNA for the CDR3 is TGTGCCATCAGGAATCAGGGGCATGGCACCGGGGAGCTGTTTTTT. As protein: CAIRNQGHGTGELFF.

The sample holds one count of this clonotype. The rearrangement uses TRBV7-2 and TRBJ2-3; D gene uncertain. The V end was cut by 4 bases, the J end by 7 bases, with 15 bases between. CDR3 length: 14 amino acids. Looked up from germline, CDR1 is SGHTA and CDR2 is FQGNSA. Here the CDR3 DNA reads TGTGCCAGCAGCTCAACAGATATCGCCTATACGCAGTATTTT. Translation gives CASSSTDIAYTQYF.

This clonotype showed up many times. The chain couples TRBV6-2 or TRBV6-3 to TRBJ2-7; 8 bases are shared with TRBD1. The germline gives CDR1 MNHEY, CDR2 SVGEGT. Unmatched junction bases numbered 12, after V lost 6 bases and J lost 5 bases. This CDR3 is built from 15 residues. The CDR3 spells CASRPQTYRGDEQYF. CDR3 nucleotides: TGTGCCAGCAGGCCCCAAACCTACAGGGGGGACGAGCAGTACTTC.

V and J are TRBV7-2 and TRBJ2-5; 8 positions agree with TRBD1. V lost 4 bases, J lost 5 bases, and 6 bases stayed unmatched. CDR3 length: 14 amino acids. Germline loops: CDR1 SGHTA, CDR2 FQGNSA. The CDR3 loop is CASSSLDRGETQYF. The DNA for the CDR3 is TGTGCCAGCAGCTCCCTCGACAGGGGTGAGACCCAGTACTTC.

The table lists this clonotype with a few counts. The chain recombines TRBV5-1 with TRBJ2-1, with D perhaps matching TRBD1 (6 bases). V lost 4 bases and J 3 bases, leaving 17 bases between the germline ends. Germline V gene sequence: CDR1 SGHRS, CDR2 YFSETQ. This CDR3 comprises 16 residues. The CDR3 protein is CASSGRTANVYNEQFF. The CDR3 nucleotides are TGCGCCAGCAGCGGGCGGACAGCGAATGTCTACAATGAGCAGTTCTTC.

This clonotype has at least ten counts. The chain's CDR3 is CSARDADYNEQFF. The CDR3 region has the DNA TGCAGTGCTAGGGATGCAGACTACAATGAGCAGTTCTTC. The chain recombines TRBV20-1 with TRBJ2-1; D call uncertain. The CDR3 runs to 13 residues. Trimming removed 3 bases at V and 3 bases at J, with 9 bases between. Germline V CDR1 and CDR2: DFQATT, SNEGSKA (reference sequence).